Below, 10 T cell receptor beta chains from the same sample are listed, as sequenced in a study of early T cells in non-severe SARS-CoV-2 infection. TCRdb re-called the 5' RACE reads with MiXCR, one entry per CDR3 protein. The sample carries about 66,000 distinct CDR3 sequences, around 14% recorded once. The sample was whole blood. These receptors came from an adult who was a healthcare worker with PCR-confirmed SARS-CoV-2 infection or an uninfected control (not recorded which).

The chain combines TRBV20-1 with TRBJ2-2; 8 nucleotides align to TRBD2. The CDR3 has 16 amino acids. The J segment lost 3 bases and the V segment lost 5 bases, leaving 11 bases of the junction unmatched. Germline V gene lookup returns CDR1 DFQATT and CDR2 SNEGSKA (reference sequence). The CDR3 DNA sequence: TGCAGTGCTCTAAATGTGGCCGGGGGGGACACCGGGGAGCTGTTTTTT. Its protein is CSALNVAGGDTGELFF.

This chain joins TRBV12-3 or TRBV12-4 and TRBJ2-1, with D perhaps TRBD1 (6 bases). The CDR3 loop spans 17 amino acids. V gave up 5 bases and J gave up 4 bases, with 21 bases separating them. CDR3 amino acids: CASSPVTGLGSYNEQFF. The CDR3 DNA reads TGTGCCAGCAGTCCCGTAACAGGGCTAGGATCTTACAATGAGCAGTTCTTC.

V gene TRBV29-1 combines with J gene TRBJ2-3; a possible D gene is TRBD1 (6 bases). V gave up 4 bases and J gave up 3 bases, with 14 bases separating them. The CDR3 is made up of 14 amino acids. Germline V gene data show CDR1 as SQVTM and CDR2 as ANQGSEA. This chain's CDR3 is CSVAGRGITDTQYF. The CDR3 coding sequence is TGCAGCGTTGCGGGCAGGGGAATAACAGATACGCAGTATTTT.

The CDR3 sequence is CASSRASARGETQYF. CDR3 DNA: TGTGCCAGCAGTCGGGCTAGCGCGAGGGGGGAGACCCAGTACTTC. The rearrangement joins TRBV27 to TRBJ2-5; TRBD1 or TRBD2 may be the D gene (6 bases each). CDR3 size: 15 residues. Trimming shortened V by 5 bases and J by 5 bases, and 18 bases separated the two germline ends. Germline loops: CDR1 MNHEY, CDR2 SMNVEV (reference sequence).

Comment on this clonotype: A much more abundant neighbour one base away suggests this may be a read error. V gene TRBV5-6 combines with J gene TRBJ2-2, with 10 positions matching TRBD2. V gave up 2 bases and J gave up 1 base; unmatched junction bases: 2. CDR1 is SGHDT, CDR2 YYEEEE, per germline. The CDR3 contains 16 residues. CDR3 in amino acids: CASSLRTSGNTGELFF. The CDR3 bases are TGTGCCAGCAGCTTAAGGACTAGCGGGAACACCGGGGAGCTGTTTTTT.

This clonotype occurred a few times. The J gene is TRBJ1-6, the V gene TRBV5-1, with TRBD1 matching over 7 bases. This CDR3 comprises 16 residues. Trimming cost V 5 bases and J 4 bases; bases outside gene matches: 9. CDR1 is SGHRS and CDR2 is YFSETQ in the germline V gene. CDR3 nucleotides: TGCGCCAGCAGTTCTACAGGGGTGCGGTATAATTCACCCCTCCACTTT. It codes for CASSSTGVRYNSPLHF.

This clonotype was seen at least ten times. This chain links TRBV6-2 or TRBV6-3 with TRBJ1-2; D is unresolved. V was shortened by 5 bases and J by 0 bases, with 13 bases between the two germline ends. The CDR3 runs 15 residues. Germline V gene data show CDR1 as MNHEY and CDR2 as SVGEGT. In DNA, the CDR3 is TGTGCCAGCAGTCATACGACCCGAGCTAACTATGGCTACACCTTC. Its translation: CASSHTTRANYGYTF.

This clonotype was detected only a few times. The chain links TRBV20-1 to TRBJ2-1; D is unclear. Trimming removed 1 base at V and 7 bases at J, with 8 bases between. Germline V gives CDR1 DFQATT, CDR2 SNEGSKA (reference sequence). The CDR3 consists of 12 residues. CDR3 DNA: TGCAGTGCTAGAGGTAGTACTAATGAGCAGTTCTTC. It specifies CSARGSTNEQFF.

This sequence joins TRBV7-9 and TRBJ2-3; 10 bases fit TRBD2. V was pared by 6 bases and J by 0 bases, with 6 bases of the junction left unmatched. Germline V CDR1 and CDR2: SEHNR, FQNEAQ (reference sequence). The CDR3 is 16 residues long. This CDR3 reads CASRHQLAGSTDTQYF. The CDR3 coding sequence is TGTGCCAGCAGACACCAACTAGCGGGAAGCACAGATACGCAGTATTTT. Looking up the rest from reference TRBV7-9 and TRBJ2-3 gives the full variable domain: DTGVSQNPRHKITKRGQNVTFRCDPISEHNRLYWYRQTLGQGPEFLTYFQNEAQLEKSRLLSDRFSAERPKGSFSTLEIQRTEQGDSAMYLCASRHQLAGSTDTQYFGPGTRLTVL.

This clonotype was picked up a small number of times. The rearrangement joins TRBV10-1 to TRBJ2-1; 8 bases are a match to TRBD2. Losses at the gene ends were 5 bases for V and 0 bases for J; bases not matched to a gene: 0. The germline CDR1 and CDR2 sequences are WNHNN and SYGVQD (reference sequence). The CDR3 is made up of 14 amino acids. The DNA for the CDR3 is TGCGCCAGCAGTACTAGCGGCTCCTACAATGAGCAGTTCTTC. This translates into CASSTSGSYNEQFF.